The 3 T cell receptor beta chains below were found in one sample sequenced in a study of cytomegalovirus exposure and HLA in healthy donors. PCR was performed using 60 Vbeta and 13 Jbeta primers. Profiling relied on immunoSEQ multiplex PCR, and the TCRdb table lists in-frame clones only, not all of them. The sample has 150,000 to 200,000 clones, approximately 79% seen once. Sample: PBMCs. These receptor sequences come from a human donor in good health.

The chain links TRBV4-1 to TRBJ2-5, with a possible D match to TRBD2 (6 bases). The length of the CDR3 is 14 residues. Germline-derived CDR1 and CDR2 are MGHRA and YSYEKL. The ends were cut back, 4 bases at V and 5 bases at J, with 14 bases in the middle. The CDR3 here is CASSLGGFGETQYF. For the CDR3, the DNA is TGCGCCAGCAGCCTCGGGGGTTTTGGGGAGACCCAGTACTTC.

The genes are TRBV7-9 and TRBJ2-7; 7 nucleotides line up with TRBD1. J was trimmed by 0 bases and V by 3 bases; bases with no gene match: 8. Germline V lookup: CDR1 SEHNR, CDR2 FQNEAQ (reference sequence). The CDR3 runs 16 residues. The DNA for the CDR3 is TGTGCCAGCAGCTTCATTACACAGGGGCTCTCCTACGAGCAGTACTTC. Its translation is CASSFITQGLSYEQYF. Together with reference TRBV7-9 and TRBJ2-7, the CDR3 gives the full variable domain: DTGVSQNPRHKITKRGQNVTFRCDPISEHNRLYWYRQTLGQGPEFLTYFQNEAQLEKSRLLSDRFSAERPKGSFSTLEIQRTEQGDSAMYLCASSFITQGLSYEQYFGPGTRLTVT.

The V gene is TRBV4-3, the J gene TRBJ2-3; 9 bases are a match to TRBD2. CDR1 and CDR2 from the germline V gene are LGHNA and YSLEER. The CDR3 spans 16 residues. The J segment lost 0 bases and the V segment lost 3 bases, leaving 4 bases of the junction unmatched. The CDR3 nucleotides are TGCGCCAGCAGCCACCGACTAGCGGATAGCACAGATACGCAGTATTTT. Translating gives CASSHRLADSTDTQYF.